Given below is one TCR beta chain in context. These data come from a study of blood T cell repertoires in COVID-19. Study details: PBMCs, B-cell-depleted T cells, or T cells were the source of the cDNA or gDNA that made up the material.

Germline V CDR1 and CDR2: KGHSH, LQKENI. Trimming pared 4 bases from V and 1 base from J, leaving 10 bases between. The CDR3 is 14 amino acids. Under the authors' procedure: Nucleated cell counts were estimated from reference gene primer amplification. Sequencing was performed with immunoSEQ multiplex PCR; in TCRdb, only in-frame clones are kept and a portion is missing. V, J and clone size derive from that table, while D and trimming were established from the DNA sequence. The sample has 45,000 to 50,000 clones, more than 75% seen once; the top ten hold 2% to 3%. The clonotype originates from an elderly woman with COVID-19, enrolled during active disease. Sequencing was done on a sample of peripheral blood. The genes are TRBV18 and TRBJ2-5; the D is unclear. CDR3 in amino acids: CASSLIGPQETQYF. As DNA, the CDR3 is TGTGCCAGCTCACTCATTGGGCCCCAAGAGACCCAGTACTTC.